The subject of this entry is one T cell receptor (beta chain). Trimming shortened V by 5 bases and J by 7 bases, and 14 bases separated the two germline ends. The germline V gene has CDR1 SEHNR and CDR2 FQNEAQ (reference sequence). The CDR3 is made up of 13 amino acids. This entry comes from a study of blood T cell repertoires in COVID-19. Study summary: COVID-19 samples, acute and convalescent, were from the United States, Italy and Spain. From T cells, B-cell-depleted T cells, or PBMCs came the material, which was cDNA or gDNA.

In the original analysis: The assay estimated nucleated cells by amplifying reference gene primers. TCRdb's table, derived via immunoSEQ multiplex PCR, lists solely in-frame clones and lacks some. Clone size and V and J calls were adopted from that table, with D and trimming inferred from the DNA. The table includes under 200,000 clones, about 88% detected once. The chain links TRBV7-9 to TRBJ1-2, with a possible D match to TRBD1 (5 bases). This receptor was taken from a man aged 18 to 30 with acute or convalescent COVID-19. Sequenced material: peripheral blood. CDR3 amino acids: CASSRDDGGGYTF. In DNA form, the CDR3 reads TGTGCCAGCAGCCGGGACGACGGGGGTGGCTACACCTTC.